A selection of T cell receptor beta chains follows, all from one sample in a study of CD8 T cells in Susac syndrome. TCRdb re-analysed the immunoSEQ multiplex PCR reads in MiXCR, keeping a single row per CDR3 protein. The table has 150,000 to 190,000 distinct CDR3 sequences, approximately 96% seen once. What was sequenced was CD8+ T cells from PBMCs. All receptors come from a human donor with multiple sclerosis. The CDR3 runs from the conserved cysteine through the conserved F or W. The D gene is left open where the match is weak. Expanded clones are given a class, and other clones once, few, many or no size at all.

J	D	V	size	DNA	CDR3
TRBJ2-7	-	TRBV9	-	TGTGCCAGCAGCGGACCGGGACGCGAGCAGTACTTC	CASSGPGREQYF
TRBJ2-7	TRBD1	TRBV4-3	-	TGCGCCAGCAGCACAGGGACAGGGGGTATCTACGAGCAGTACTTC	CASSTGTGGIYEQYF
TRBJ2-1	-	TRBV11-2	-	TGTGCCAGCACCTCATTCCGGGGAGCGCGGGACTACAATGAGCAGTTCTTC	CASTSFRGARDYNEQFF
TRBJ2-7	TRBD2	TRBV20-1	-	TGCAGTGCTAGAGAGGGGACTAGGTTCTACGAGCAGTACTTC	CSAREGTRFYEQYF
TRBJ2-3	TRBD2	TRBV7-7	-	TGTGCTAGCAGCAGAGGACTAGCTAGCACAGATACGCAGTATTTT	CASSRGLASTDTQYF
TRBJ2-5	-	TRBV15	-	TGTGCCACCAGCAGAGTGGAACATTGGGAAGAGACCCAGTACTTC	CATSRVEHWEETQYF
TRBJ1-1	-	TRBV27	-	TGTGCCAGCAGCCCGGTGCAGTCGAACACTGAAGCTTTCTTT	CASSPVQSNTEAFF
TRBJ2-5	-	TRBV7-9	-	TGTGCCAGCAGCTTAGCGGCAGGGATGAATGTATGGGAGACCCAGTACTTC	CASSLAAGMNVWETQYF
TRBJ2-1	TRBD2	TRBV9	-	TGTGCCAGCGGCGGGACTAGCCCGGATGAGCAGTTCTTC	CASGGTSPDEQFF
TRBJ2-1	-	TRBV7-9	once	TGTGCCAGCAGCTTAGGCCCCTTGAGAAGTATCCCCTACAATGAGCAGTTCTTC	CASSLGPLRSIPYNEQFF
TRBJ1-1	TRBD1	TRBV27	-	TGTGCCAGCATTCGAATCAGGGGGATGAACACTGAAGCTTTCTTT	CASIRIRGMNTEAFF
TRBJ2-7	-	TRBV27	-	TGTGCCAGCAGTTTGGTCGGACAGCCCTACGAGCAGTACTTC	CASSLVGQPYEQYF
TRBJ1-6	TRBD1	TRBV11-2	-	TGTGCCAGCAGCTTAGACCGGGACAGGGATTCACCCCTCCACTTT	CASSLDRDRDSPLHF
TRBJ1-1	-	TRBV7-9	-	TGTGCCAGCAGTGGTATGGGGGGAAGGGCCACTGAAGCTTTCTTT	CASSGMGGRATEAFF
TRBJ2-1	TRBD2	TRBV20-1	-	TGCAGTGCTAGAGATCGCAGCGGGGGGGCCCCCTACAATGAGCAGTTCTTC	CSARDRSGGAPYNEQFF
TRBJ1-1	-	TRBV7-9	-	TGTGCCAGCAGCCCCCCGGGCAGCCGAAACACTGAAGCTTTCTTT	CASSPPGSRNTEAFF
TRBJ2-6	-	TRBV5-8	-	TGTGCCAGCAGCCCTGGTTCTAACGTCCTGACTTTC	CASSPGSNVLTF
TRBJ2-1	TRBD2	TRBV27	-	TGTGCCAGCAGTGTCGCTAGCGGTAGCTCCTACAATGAGCAGTTCTTC	CASSVASGSSYNEQFF
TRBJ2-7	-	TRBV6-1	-	TGTGCCAGCAGTGAAGGCCCTCAGGTAACCTACGAGCAGTACTTC	CASSEGPQVTYEQYF
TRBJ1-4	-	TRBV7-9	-	TGTGCCAGCAGCGCCGCAGGGGCTGCTAATGAAAAACTGTTTTTT	CASSAAGAANEKLFF
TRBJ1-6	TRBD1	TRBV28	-	TGTGCCAGCAGTTTACGGGACAGCCGGAATTCACCCCTCCACTTT	CASSLRDSRNSPLHF
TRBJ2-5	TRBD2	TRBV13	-	TGTGCCAGCAGCTTAGTTCAGCGGGGCCACGGGGAGACCCAGTACTTC	CASSLVQRGHGETQYF
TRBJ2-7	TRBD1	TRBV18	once	TGTGCCAGCTCACCGACCGACAGGGGCGGCTCCTACGAGCAGTACTTC	CASSPTDRGGSYEQYF
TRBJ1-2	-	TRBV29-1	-	TGCAGCGTTGAAGATAGAATCCCGGGAGGCTACACCTTC	CSVEDRIPGGYTF
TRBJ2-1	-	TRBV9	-	TGTGCCAGCAGCGCCCTGGTGTTCAATGAGCAGTTCTTC	CASSALVFNEQFF
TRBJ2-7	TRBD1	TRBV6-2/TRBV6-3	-	TGTGCCAGCAGGTACCCGACAGGGGACCCCTACGAGCAGTACTTC	CASRYPTGDPYEQYF
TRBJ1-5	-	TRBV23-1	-	TGCGCCAGCAGTCAGAGGGTCAATCAGCCCCAGCATTTT	CASSQRVNQPQHF
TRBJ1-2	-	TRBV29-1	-	TGCAGCGTTGTGGCAGCATTAACTAACTATGGCTACACCTTC	CSVVAALTNYGYTF
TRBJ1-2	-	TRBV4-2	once	TGTGCCAGCAGCCCGGGGGTCGGTTTTGGACGGGCGTCTGGCTACACCTTC	CASSPGVGFGRASGYTF
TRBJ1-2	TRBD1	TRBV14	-	TGTGCCAGCAGCCACCAACAGGGGTATGGCTACACCTTC	CASSHQQGYGYTF
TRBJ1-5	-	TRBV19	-	TGTGCCACCGGGGCTAGACCCCAGCATTTT	CATGARPQHF
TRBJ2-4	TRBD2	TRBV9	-	TGTGCCAGCAGCCCCGGGGGGGGTTCGGGAAACATTCAGTACTTC	CASSPGGGSGNIQYF
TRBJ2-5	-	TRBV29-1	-	TGCAGCGCCGAGGGCGGCTCGACCCAGTACTTC	CSAEGGSTQYF
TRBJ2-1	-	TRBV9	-	TGTGCCAGCAGCCCGTTGGCGGATCCCGTCCACAATGAGCAGTTCTTC	CASSPLADPVHNEQFF
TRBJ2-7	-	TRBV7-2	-	TGTGCCAGCAGCTTAGTCCGACAGGAGGCTTACGAGCAGTACTTC	CASSLVRQEAYEQYF
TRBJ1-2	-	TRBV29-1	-	TGCAGCGTTTCTACAGCCCCCTATGGCTACACCTTC	CSVSTAPYGYTF
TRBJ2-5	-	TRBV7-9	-	TGTGCCAGCAGCTTAGACAGGGACCAAGAGACCCAGTACTTC	CASSLDRDQETQYF
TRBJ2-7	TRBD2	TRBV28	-	TGTGCCAGCAGACTAGCGGGGGCCTACGAGCAGTACTTC	CASRLAGAYEQYF
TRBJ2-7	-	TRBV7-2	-	TGTGCCAGCAGCCGGATACAGGCGAAGACCTACGAGCAGTACTTC	CASSRIQAKTYEQYF
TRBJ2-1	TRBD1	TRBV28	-	TGTGCCAGCAGTTTATCTCAGGGGGTGGCTGTCGTTACGGAATACAATGAGCAGTTCTTC	CASSLSQGVAVVTEYNEQFF
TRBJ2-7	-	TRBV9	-	TGTGCCAGCAGCGTAGGAGGGAAGGAGGAGCAGTACTTC	CASSVGGKEEQYF
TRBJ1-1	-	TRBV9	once	TGTGCCAGCAGCCCCGAGGGGCAGATGAACACTGAAGCTTTCTTT	CASSPEGQMNTEAFF
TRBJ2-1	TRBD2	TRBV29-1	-	TGCAGCGTTGCGAGCGGGGGATACAATGAGCAGTTCTTC	CSVASGGYNEQFF
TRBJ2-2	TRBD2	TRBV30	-	TGTGCCTGGAAGAAGGGAGGGTTCACCGGGGAGCTGTTTTTT	CAWKKGGFTGELFF
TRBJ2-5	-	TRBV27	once	TGTGCCAGCAGTTTATCCATCAATGGGGCCCAGTACTTC	CASSLSINGAQYF
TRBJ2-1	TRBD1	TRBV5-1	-	TGCGCCAGCAGCTCGAGGGAGCAGGGGGTTGTCTACAATGAGCAGTTCTTC	CASSSREQGVVYNEQFF
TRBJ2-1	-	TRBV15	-	TGTGCCACCAGCAGAGAGGAGGGCACAGGGCAGAAATTATACAATGAGCAGTTCTTC	CATSREEGTGQKLYNEQFF
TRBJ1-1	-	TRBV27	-	TGTGCCAGCAGTCCCGACAGGAACATGAACACTGAAGCTTTCTTT	CASSPDRNMNTEAFF
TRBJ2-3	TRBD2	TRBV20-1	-	TGCAGTGCTAGAGATCCGCTAGCGGGGGAGAAGCGAGGACCCACAGATACGCAGTATTTT	CSARDPLAGEKRGPTDTQYF
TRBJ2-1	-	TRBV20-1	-	TGCAGTGCACCTTTAGACACCAATGAGCAGTTCTTC	CSAPLDTNEQFF
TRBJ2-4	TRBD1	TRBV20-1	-	TGCAGTGCTCCCCAGGCCGGGACAGGGGGTATCATTCAGTACTTC	CSAPQAGTGGIIQYF
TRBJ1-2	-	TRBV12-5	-	TGTGCTAGTGCCCTAGGGAACTATGGCTACACCTTC	CASALGNYGYTF
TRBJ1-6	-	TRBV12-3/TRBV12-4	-	TGTGCCAGCAGAGCAGTTAGCTCCTATAATTCACCCCTCCACTTT	CASRAVSSYNSPLHF